The 5 T cell receptor beta chains reported below all come from one sample, sequenced in a study of T cell repertoires in ileal Crohn's disease. TCRdb's table, derived via immunoSEQ multiplex PCR, lists solely in-frame clones and lacks some. The sample shows about 17,000 clones, less than 85% of them seen only once. Sequencing input: ileal tissue. These receptors were taken from an adult with Crohn's disease.

This sequence joins TRBV30 and TRBJ2-6, with D unresolved. The CDR3 runs to 14 residues. Trimming removed 0 bases from V and 4 bases from J, with 7 bases in between. Germline CDR1 and CDR2: GTSNPN and SVGIG (reference sequence). The CDR3 loop reads CAWSVHLGANVLTF. The CDR3 DNA sequence: TGTGCCTGGAGTGTACACCTGGGGGCCAACGTCCTGACTTTC.

The sample holds a few counts of this clone. V and J are TRBV7-2 and TRBJ2-3, with D tentatively TRBD2 (5 bases). Germline CDR1 SGHTA, CDR2 FQGNSA. CDR3 size: 17 residues. Between the trimmed V and J ends, which lost 0 bases and 0 bases, there was a span of 13 bases. CDR3 DNA sequence: TGTGCCAGCAGCTTAGCGCGGACTTCCTCTAGCACAGATACGCAGTATTTT. Translated: CASSLARTSSSTDTQYF.

The rearrangement uses TRBV7-9 and TRBJ1-1, with a weak D call TRBD1 (5 bases). The CDR3 contains 13 residues. With 10 bases removed from V and 0 bases from J, the gap between germline ends came to 12 bases. Looked up from germline, CDR1 is SEHNR and CDR2 is FQNEAQ (reference sequence). The CDR3 region is CAIGEGMNTEAFF. The CDR3 region has the DNA TGTGCCATAGGGGAGGGAATGAACACTGAAGCTTTCTTT.

This CDR3 reads CASSNRQGANTGELFF. CDR3 nucleotides: TGTGCCAGCAGCAACCGACAGGGGGCGAACACCGGGGAGCTGTTTTTT. V gene TRBV27 combines with J gene TRBJ2-2; TRBD1 matches 9 bases. The CDR3 extends over 16 amino acids. Germline CDR1 MNHEY, CDR2 SMNVEV (reference sequence). V lost 6 bases, J lost 0 bases, and 5 bases stayed unmatched.

The chain is built from TRBV4-3 and TRBJ2-5; weak D call: TRBD1 (5 bases). The germline V and J ends were trimmed by 4 bases and 5 bases, with 14 bases remaining between them. CDR3 size: 14 residues. Looked up from germline, CDR1 is LGHNA and CDR2 is YSLEER. The CDR3 coding sequence is TGCGCCAGCAGCCGGCAGAGGCCAGGGGAGACCCAGTACTTC. Translated: CASSRQRPGETQYF.